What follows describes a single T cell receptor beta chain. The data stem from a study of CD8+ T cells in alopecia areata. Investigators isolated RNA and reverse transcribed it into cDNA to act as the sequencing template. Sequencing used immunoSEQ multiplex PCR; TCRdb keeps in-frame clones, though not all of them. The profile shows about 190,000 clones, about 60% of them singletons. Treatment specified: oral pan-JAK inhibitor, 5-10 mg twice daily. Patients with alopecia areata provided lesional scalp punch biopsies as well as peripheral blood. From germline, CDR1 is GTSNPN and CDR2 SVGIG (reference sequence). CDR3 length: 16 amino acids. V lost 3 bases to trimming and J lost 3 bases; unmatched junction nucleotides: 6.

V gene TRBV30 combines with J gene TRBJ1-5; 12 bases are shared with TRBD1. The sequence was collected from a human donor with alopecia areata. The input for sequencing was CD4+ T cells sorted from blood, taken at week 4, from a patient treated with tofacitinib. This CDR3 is CAWRSPGQGANQPQHF. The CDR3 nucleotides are TGTGCCTGGAGGTCACCGGGACAGGGGGCCAATCAGCCCCAGCATTTT.